This TCR beta chain was sequenced during a study of spatial heterogeneity in lung cancer. About the study: Samples were donated by 72 untreated early-stage non-small cell lung cancer patients. Those follow-up PBMC samples that were available underwent sequencing, at a median interval of about 26 months following resection. There were, on average, more than eight raw-read appearances for each unique TCR and UMI combination.

This clonotype was detected only a few times. Time point of the sample: blood at routine non-recurrence follow-up after resection. The sequenced material consisted of unsorted whole RNA from tumor, nontumor lung or frozen PBMC. The germline CDR1 and CDR2 sequences are SGHTS and YDEGEE. V lost 1 base to trimming and J lost 7 bases, with 9 bases between them. The CDR3 contains 14 residues. The library protocol tagged each TCR cDNA with a unique molecular identifier. From the 5' RACE reads, TCRdb called clonotypes with MiXCR, one entry per CDR3 protein. In the table there are approximately 50,000 distinct CDR3 sequences, roughly 7% of which are singletons.

This sequence originates from a female donor with early-stage non-small cell lung cancer. The chain has TRBV5-8 and TRBJ1-6; D might be TRBD1 (6 bases). Sequencing was performed on PBMCs, taken at follow-up. The CDR3 region is CASSLQGNNSPLHF. The CDR3 region has the DNA TGTGCCAGCAGCTTGCAGGGGAACAATTCACCCCTCCACTTT.